This is a list of T cell receptor beta chains from one sample in a study of cytomegalovirus exposure and HLA in healthy donors. Generated by immunoSEQ multiplex PCR, the TCRdb table keeps only in-frame clones and is missing some. This table holds 100,000 to 150,000 clones, around four fifths found once. The source material was PBMCs. These receptors were taken from a young man in good health and CMV-seropositive. Both conserved end residues are part of each CDR3. A D gene is named only where the DNA matches it firmly.

>TRBV5-1|TRBD1|TRBJ2-7
CASSLGQGAPTYEQYF
>TRBV30|NA|TRBJ1-3
CAWSVGGNTIYF
>TRBV19|TRBD1|TRBJ1-1
CASKNRGAGNTEAFF
>TRBV7-9|NA|TRBJ2-7
CASSFSLREWEQYF
>TRBV5-1|TRBD1|TRBJ2-7
CASSPWTGDNSEQYF
>TRBV6-1|NA|TRBJ2-7
CASSEIGIGVGTWQYF
>TRBV6-6|TRBD1|TRBJ2-1
CASSYGTGTGEQFF
>TRBV19|NA|TRBJ1-1
CASSKRSDSTTEAFF
>TRBV30|NA|TRBJ1-3
CAWSGLSGNTIYF
>TRBV5-4|TRBD2|TRBJ2-1
CASSLGLANEQFF
>TRBV29-1|TRBD2|TRBJ2-7
CSVGGGGYEQYF
>TRBV6-5|TRBD2|TRBJ2-2
CASSYFSGGAGELFF
>TRBV18|TRBD1|TRBJ2-6
CASSQGQAGANVLTF
>TRBV9|NA|TRBJ2-2
CASSAPRGTGELFF
>TRBV6-5|NA|TRBJ1-1
CASSIRVNTEAFF
>TRBV9|NA|TRBJ1-2
CASSLQGNYGYTF
>TRBV10-3|TRBD2|TRBJ2-7
CAISEGLASSYEQYF
>TRBV28|TRBD1|TRBJ1-1
CASSSIGQGAITEAFF
>TRBV6-6|NA|NA
CATSTGTYEQYF
>TRBV5-1|TRBD1|TRBJ2-4
CASSLRQGALDIQYF
>TRBV28|TRBD2|TRBJ2-7
CASSLRGGNYEQYF
>TRBV5-4|TRBD1|TRBJ1-4
CASSRGQSGGELFF